What follows is one T cell receptor beta chain and its context. What it binds is unknown. This sample was included in a study of PD-1 blockade in mismatch repair-deficient tumors. Study in general: Patients had eleven to twelve mismatch repair-deficient cancer types, all previously treated and progressing.

Profiling relied on immunoSEQ multiplex PCR, and the TCRdb table lists in-frame clones only, not all of them. This sample carries roughly 38,000 clones, around 80% of them seen once, and the ten largest clones take around 0.98%. The CDR3 length is 14 residues. The V and J ends lost 4 bases and 4 bases, in that order; junction bases with no gene match: 4. Germline-derived CDR1 and CDR2 are SGDLS and YYNGEE. Overall study results and limits: Rapid post-treatment expansion, then contraction, generally preceding radiologic response, marked tumor-resident clones.

Every patient had mismatch repair deficiency by PCR or immunohistochemistry. TCRs were sequenced from a few patients responding to pembrolizumab. This clonotype originated in an adult with mismatch repair-deficient cancer. The genes are TRBV9 and TRBJ2-3; TRBD1 agrees at 9 bases. The material was PBMCs, obtained 38 to 40 weeks after starting pembrolizumab. CDR3 amino acids: CASSRTGVADTQYF. CDR3 bases: TGTGCCAGCAGCCGGACAGGGGTTGCAGATACGCAGTATTTT.